The entry below gives a single TCR beta chain sequence along with its context. Antigen unknown. Expressed TCRB transcripts were sequenced because the entire RNA isolate underwent reverse transcription. Sequencing used immunoSEQ multiplex PCR; TCRdb keeps in-frame clones, though not all of them. The profile shows about 370,000 clones, around a tenth of them singletons. The sample comes from a study of beta chain features in type 1 diabetes. Overall study results and limits: When Type 1 diabetes patients were examined, their TCRB CDR3s proved moderately but significantly shorter in all four CD4+ subsets.

Trimming cost V 4 bases and J 1 base, with 11 bases left between them. This CDR3 region has 15 residues. From germline, CDR1 is ENHRY and CDR2 SYGVKD. The TCR comes from a man aged 30-40 years with type 1 diabetes. This chain connects TRBV10-3 to TRBJ2-1; either TRBD1 or TRBD2 may supply D (5 bases each). Input material: central memory CD4+ T cells from blood. The CDR3 DNA reads as TGTGCCATCAGTGGAACAGAGGGGTCCTACAATGAGCAGTTCTTC. This codes for CAISGTEGSYNEQFF.